The 9 T cell receptor beta chains given below trace back to one sample, sequenced in a study of cytomegalovirus exposure and HLA in healthy donors. The PCR contained 60 Vbeta and 13 Jbeta primers. This table comes from immunoSEQ multiplex PCR, and its TCRdb copy is limited to in-frame clones, with some not included. The sample has approximately 42,000 clones. Source material: PBMCs. The receptors derive from a male donor in good health and CMV-seronegative.

The chain combines TRBV5-1 with TRBJ1-4; 9 bases align to TRBD1. V trimming: 1 base; J trimming: 5 bases; junction bases outside the gene matches: 3. This CDR3 region has 15 residues. CDR1 and CDR2 (germline): SGHRS, YFSETQ. CDR3 loop: CASSLSGTGNEKLFF. CDR3 bases: TGCGCCAGCAGCTTGTCCGGGACAGGGAATGAAAAACTGTTTTTT.

This sequence joins TRBV2 and TRBJ1-5, with D hard to call. Germline assignment: CDR1 SNHLY and CDR2 FYNNEI. V lost 7 bases to trimming and J lost 2 bases, with 18 bases between them. This CDR3 is 16 amino acids long. The CDR3 loop reads CASTHVDTGGNQPQHF. CDR3 DNA: TGTGCCAGCACCCATGTTGACACGGGAGGCAATCAGCCCCAGCATTTT.

The chain recombines TRBV28 with TRBJ1-3; 7 nucleotides match TRBD1. V was pared by 5 bases and J by 3 bases, with 10 bases of the junction left unmatched. Germline CDR1 MDHEN, CDR2 SYDVKM. CDR3 length: 16 residues. The CDR3 DNA follows: TGTGCCAGCAGTGTAAATTCGGCAGGGGGTGGAAACACCATATATTTT. Translation gives CASSVNSAGGGNTIYF.

This sequence joins TRBV11-2 and TRBJ2-5; 9 bases align to TRBD1. CDR3 size: 16 residues. Losses at the gene ends were 1 base for V and 4 bases for J; bases not matched to a gene: 7. Germline CDR1 is SGHAT and CDR2 is FQNNGV. The CDR3 DNA is TGTGCCAGCAGCTTAGTCCAGGGACAGGGAGCAGAGACCCAGTACTTC. Translated: CASSLVQGQGAETQYF.

The CDR3 DNA is TGTGCCAGCAAGACAGGGCGCAATCAGCCCCAGCATTTT. Translated, it gives CASKTGRNQPQHF. The chain links TRBV6-5 to TRBJ1-5, with 7 bases lining up with TRBD1. V gave up 7 bases and J gave up 2 bases; unmatched junction bases: 2. The length of the CDR3 is 13 residues. Germline-derived CDR1 and CDR2 are MNHEY and SVGAGI.

This chain links TRBV6-1 with TRBJ2-1; 9 bases line up with TRBD2. The CDR3 loop spans 15 amino acids. J gave up 8 bases and V 5 bases, and 10 bases lay outside the gene matches. From germline, CDR1 is MNHNS and CDR2 SASEGT. The CDR3 here is CASSSSSGSSDEQFF. Written as DNA, the CDR3 is TGTGCCAGCAGTTCGAGTAGCGGGAGTTCGGATGAGCAGTTCTTC.

V is TRBV30 and J is TRBJ2-7; D might be TRBD2 (7 bases). Trimming removed 3 bases from V and 3 bases from J, with 18 bases in between. CDR1 is GTSNPN and CDR2 is SVGIG in the germline V gene (reference sequence). The CDR3 consists of 15 residues. For the CDR3, the DNA is TGTGCCTGGAGGCGGGGCGGGGGCAACCTCTACGAGCAGTACTTC. This encodes CAWRRGGGNLYEQYF.

This rearrangement joins TRBV7-9 to TRBJ1-5; no reliable D call. Germline V gene sequence: CDR1 SEHNR, CDR2 FQNEAQ (reference sequence). The CDR3 runs to 12 residues. Trimming removed 3 bases at V and 7 bases at J, with 7 bases between. CDR3 in amino acids: CASSLRGQPQHF. CDR3 nucleotides: TGTGCCAGCAGCTTGCGCGGGCAGCCCCAGCATTTT. The full variable domain, rest sourced from reference TRBV7-9 and TRBJ1-5, is DTGVSQNPRHKITKRGQNVTFRCDPISEHNRLYWYRQTLGQGPEFLTYFQNEAQLEKSRLLSDRFSAERPKGSFSTLEIQRTEQGDSAMYLCASSLRGQPQHFGDGTRLSIL.

This rearrangement joins TRBV7-2 to TRBJ2-7; tentative D call: TRBD1 (5 bases). The length of the CDR3 is 13 residues. Germline V lookup: CDR1 SGHTA, CDR2 FQGNSA. The V gene lost 3 bases and the J gene lost 6 bases, with 12 bases spanning the gap. CDR3 coding DNA: TGTGCCAGCAGCTTTGGGGCGAGGAGCGAGCAGTACTTC. This encodes CASSFGARSEQYF.